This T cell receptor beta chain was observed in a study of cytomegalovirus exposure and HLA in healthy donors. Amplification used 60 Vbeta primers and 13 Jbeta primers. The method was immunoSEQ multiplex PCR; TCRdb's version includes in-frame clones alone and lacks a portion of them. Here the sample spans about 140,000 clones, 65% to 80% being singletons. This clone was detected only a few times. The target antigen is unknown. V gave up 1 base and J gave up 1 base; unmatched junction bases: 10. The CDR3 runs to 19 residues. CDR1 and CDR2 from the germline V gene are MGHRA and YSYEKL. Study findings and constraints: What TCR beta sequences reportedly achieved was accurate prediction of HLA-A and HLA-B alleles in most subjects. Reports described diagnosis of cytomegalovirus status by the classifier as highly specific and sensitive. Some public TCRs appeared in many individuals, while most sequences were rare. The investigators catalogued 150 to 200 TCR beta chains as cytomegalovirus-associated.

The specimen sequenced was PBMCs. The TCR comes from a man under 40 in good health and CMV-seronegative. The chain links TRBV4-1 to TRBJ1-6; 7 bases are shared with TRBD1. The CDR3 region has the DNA TGCGCCAGCAGCCAAGTAAAAGGGGGCGCAAGGTCCTATAATTCACCCCTCCACTTT. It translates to CASSQVKGGARSYNSPLHF.